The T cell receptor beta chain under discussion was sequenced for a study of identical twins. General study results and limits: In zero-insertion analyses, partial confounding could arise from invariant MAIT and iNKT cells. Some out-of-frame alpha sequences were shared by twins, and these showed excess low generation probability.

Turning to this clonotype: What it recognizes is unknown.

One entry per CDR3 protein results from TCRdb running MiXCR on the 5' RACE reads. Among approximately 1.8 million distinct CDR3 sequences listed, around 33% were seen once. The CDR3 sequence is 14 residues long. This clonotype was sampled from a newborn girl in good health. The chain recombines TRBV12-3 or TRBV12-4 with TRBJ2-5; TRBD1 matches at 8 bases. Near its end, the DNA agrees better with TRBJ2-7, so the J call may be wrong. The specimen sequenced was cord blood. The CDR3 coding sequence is TGTGCCAGCAGTTTGGACAGGGCCATCGGCGAGCAGTACTTC. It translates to CASSLDRAIGEQYF.